What follows describes a single T cell receptor (beta chain). This sample stems from a study of blood T cell repertoires in COVID-19. Looking at the study overall: The United States, Italy and Spain supplied acute and convalescent COVID-19 samples. T cells, B-cell-depleted T cells, or PBMCs supplied cDNA or gDNA.

Original methodology: Counts of nucleated cells, estimated from reference gene primer amplification, were obtained. Assay: immunoSEQ multiplex PCR; the TCRdb copy retains only in-frame clones and omits some. That table is the source of V, J and clone size, and D and trimming were worked out from the DNA. The top ten hold less than 4% of the sample, which has under 300,000 clones, about four fifths seen once. The CDR3 has 18 amino acids. Germline V lookup: CDR1 LNHDA, CDR2 SQIVND (reference sequence). Trimming at V came to 5 bases and at J to 4 bases, leaving 16 bases not matched to a gene. Material for sequencing was peripheral blood. This TCR was sampled from a woman younger than 35 with acute or convalescent COVID-19. The V call is TRBV19, the J call TRBJ2-1, with 8 bases that match TRBD2. CDR3 nucleotide sequence: TGTGCCAGTAGTCGGGAGGGCCTTTTCTCGTCAAAGTACAATGAGCAGTTCTTC. This translates into CASSREGLFSSKYNEQFF.